The text below deals with one TCR beta chain. The CDR3 runs 15 residues. From germline, CDR1 is MNHEY and CDR2 SVGEGT. V trimming: 2 bases; J trimming: 5 bases; junction bases outside the gene matches: 7. This entry comes from a study of blood T cell repertoires in COVID-19. Study-level background: There were acute and convalescent COVID-19 samples, and they came from the United States, Italy and Spain. T cells, B-cell-depleted T cells, or PBMCs supplied cDNA or gDNA.

Authors' data handling: Researchers report that nucleated cell counts were estimated from reference gene primer amplification. Only in-frame clones appear in the TCRdb table, and some are missing; sequencing was by immunoSEQ multiplex PCR. The V and J calls and the clone size are those of that table, but D and trimming were determined from the DNA. The sample comprises roughly 170,000 clones, 60% to 80% of which are singletons, and about 25% rests with the top ten. Sequencing was done on a sample of peripheral blood. V is TRBV6-2 or TRBV6-3 and J is TRBJ2-7, with 9 bases identical to TRBD1. This sequence originates from a woman in her seventies with acute or convalescent COVID-19. CDR3 in DNA: TGTGCCAGCAGTTACACTGGGACAGGGACCGACGAGCAGTACTTC. Its translation is CASSYTGTGTDEQYF.